This T cell receptor (beta chain) was observed in a study of monozygotic twins with inflammatory bowel disease. As for this clonotype: Its specificity is unknown.

CDR3 length: 15 residues. CDR1 is SGHRS and CDR2 is YFSETQ in the germline V gene. Points from the study as a whole: Healthy co-twins showed greater TCRbeta diversity (inverse Simpson) than IBD patients.

The quantity of total RNA per TCR library was about 3,700 ng. Each sample had eight separate cDNA synthesis reactions. Addition of UMIs with a 6-nucleotide sample barcode was achieved by template switching. TCRdb derives one entry per CDR3 protein from the 5' RACE reads, leaving out DNA. The sample totals about 380,000 distinct CDR3 sequences; its top ten clones hold 2.6%. The receptor was derived from a human donor with ulcerative colitis or Crohn's disease, or a healthy co-twin of an affected twin (not recorded which). Sequences were obtained from blood. The chain joins TRBV5-1 to TRBJ1-1. CDR3 protein: CASSLEVTINTEAFF.